The clone carrying this TCR beta chain has more than one count but fewer than ten. Its specificity is unknown. Using unique molecular identifiers, the investigators prepared the TCRbeta library. One entry per CDR3 protein results from TCRdb running MiXCR on the PCR reads. This sample has more than 200,000 distinct CDR3 sequences, with about 26% found just once. These data are taken from a study of T-cell reconstitution after alpha-beta-depleted transplantation in children. The V gene lost 0 bases and the J gene lost 5 bases, with 22 bases spanning the gap. This CDR3 is 18 amino acids long. Germline CDR1 MNHEY, CDR2 SVGAGI. Whole-study results and caveats: Expanded graft clones, several hundred of them, were reportedly the source of alpha-beta T cells about two months after transplant. At one year after transplant, newly produced T cells mostly accounted for T-cell counts and diversity. The study traced high day-60 TCRbeta diversity in some patients to surviving recipient T cells and thymic progenitors.

The rearrangement joins TRBV6-5 to TRBJ2-5, with D possibly called TRBD1 or TRBD2 (5 bases each). This receptor was identified in a girl aged 2-15 years with Fanconi anemia, due to receive a stem cell transplant. The sample consisted of PBMCs, taken before TCRalphabeta/CD19-depleted stem cell transplant. The chain's CDR3 is CASSYSSSLGVVLETQYF. The CDR3 region has the DNA TGTGCCAGCAGTTACTCGTCATCTCTGGGGGTGGTTTTGGAGACCCAGTACTTC.